What follows is one TCR beta chain and its context. Other DNA sequences in the sample encode the same CDR3. In germline, CDR1 is SGHKS, CDR2 YYEKEE (reference sequence). V shed 3 bases and J 5 bases; nucleotides not matched to a gene: 5. The CDR3 spans 14 residues. The source of the sample is a study of shared clonotypes between healthy human individuals. Clones were sequenced by immunoSEQ multiplex PCR, and TCRdb holds only the in-frame ones, with some missing. This table has 2,500,000 or so clones, 90% to 95% appearing once. This clonotype originated in a man aged 18 to 29 in good health. Some clones in this sample may be carry-over from other donors' samples. Sequenced: naive CD4+ T cells from PBMCs. The subset here: CD45RA+ positively selected. V usage is TRBV5-5 and J usage is TRBJ2-5; 9 bases are a match to TRBD2. CDR3 bases: TGTGCCAGCAGCTCCCCCAGCGGGGGGGAGACCCAGTACTTC. Its protein is CASSSPSGGETQYF.